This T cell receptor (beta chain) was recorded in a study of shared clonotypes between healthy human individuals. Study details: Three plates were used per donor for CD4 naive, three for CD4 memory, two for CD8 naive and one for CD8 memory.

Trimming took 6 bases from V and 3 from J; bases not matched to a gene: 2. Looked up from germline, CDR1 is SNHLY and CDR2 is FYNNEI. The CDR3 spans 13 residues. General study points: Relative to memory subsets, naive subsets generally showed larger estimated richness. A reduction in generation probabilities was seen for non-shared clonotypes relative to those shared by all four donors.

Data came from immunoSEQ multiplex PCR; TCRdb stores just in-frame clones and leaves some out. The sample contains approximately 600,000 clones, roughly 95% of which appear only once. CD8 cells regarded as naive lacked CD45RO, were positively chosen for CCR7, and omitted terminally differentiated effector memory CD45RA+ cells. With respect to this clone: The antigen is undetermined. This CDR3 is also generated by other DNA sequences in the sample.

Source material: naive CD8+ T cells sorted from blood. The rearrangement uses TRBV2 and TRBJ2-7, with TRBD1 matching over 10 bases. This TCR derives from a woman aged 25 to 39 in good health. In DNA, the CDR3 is TGTGCCAGCAGAGGACAGGGGGACTACGAGCAGTACTTC. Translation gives CASRGQGDYEQYF. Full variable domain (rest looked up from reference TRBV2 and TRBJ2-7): EPEVTQTPSHQVTQMGQEVILRCVPISNHLYFYWYRQILGQKVEFLVSFYNNEISEKSEIFDDQFSVERPDGSNFTLKIRSTKLEDSAMYFCASRGQGDYEQYFGPGTRLTVT.